The 14 T cell receptor beta chains below all came from one sample that was sequenced in a study of OX40 agonist ivuxolimab in advanced cancers. Libraries came from the immunoSEQ multiplex PCR assay. The clones in this table, taken by TCRdb from immuneACCESS, are in-frame only. Not every clone is retained; where verified, under half of the shortfall comes from an unresolved V gene, and the cause of the rest is unknown. The sample profile shows approximately 90,000 clones; more than 85% of them were found once. The ten largest clones take up 2% to 3% of the sample. The sequencing here drew on CD4+ or CD8+ T cells sorted from blood, taken in a trial of the OX40 agonist ivuxolimab. These receptors were obtained from an adult with an advanced solid tumor such as melanoma, head and neck, liver or kidney cancer.

This rearrangement joins TRBV5-1 to TRBJ1-1; D is possibly TRBD1 (6 bases). CDR1 is SGHRS and CDR2 is YFSETQ in the germline V gene. CDR3 length: 14 residues. Trimming shortened V by 2 bases and J by 3 bases, and 11 bases separated the two germline ends. This CDR3 reads CASSFRRGDTEAFF. CDR3 DNA sequence: TGCGCCAGCAGCTTTAGGAGGGGGGACACTGAAGCTTTCTTT. The complete variable domain, with remaining parts taken from reference TRBV5-1 and TRBJ1-1, reads KAGVTQTPRYLIKTRGQQVTLSCSPISGHRSVSWYQQTPGQGLQFLFEYFSETQRNKGNFPGRFSGRQFSNSRSEMNVSTLELGDSALYLCASSFRRGDTEAFFGQGTRLTVV.

The chain links TRBV5-1 to TRBJ2-2; D is unclear. This CDR3 has 14 residues. V lost 3 bases, J lost 7 bases, and 13 bases lay in between. Germline V gene lookup returns CDR1 SGHRS and CDR2 YFSETQ. CDR3 nucleotides: TGCGCCAGCAGCTCACGGACCGTGGGCGGGGAGCTGTTTTTT. Amino acid sequence: CASSSRTVGGELFF.

This chain joins TRBV5-8 and TRBJ2-7; 7 nucleotides line up with TRBD1. Looked up from germline, CDR1 is SGHTS and CDR2 is YDEGEE. The CDR3 consists of 14 residues. The V segment lost 5 bases and the J segment 5 bases; nucleotides outside the gene matches: 10. CDR3 coding DNA: TGTGCCAGCAGGCTAGGGGGCGCGTCAAACGAGCAGTACTTC. It specifies CASRLGGASNEQYF.

The CDR3 spells CASSPTGGGYGYTF. The CDR3 nucleotides read TGTGCCAGCAGCCCGACAGGGGGCGGGTATGGCTACACCTTC. The chain uses TRBV7-2 and TRBJ1-2; 10 bases match TRBD1. Per the germline V gene, CDR1 is SGHTA and CDR2 is FQGNSA. V shed 5 bases, J shed 5 bases, and the junction held 5 bases outside the gene matches. This CDR3 has 14 amino acids.

This chain links TRBV28 with TRBJ1-4; 7 bases agree with TRBD1. The CDR3 extends over 14 amino acids. Germline CDR1 reads MDHEN; CDR2 reads SYDVKM. The trim removed 6 bases at V and 7 bases at J, leaving 8 bases unmatched. In DNA form, the CDR3 reads TGTGCCAGCAGCAGTTCAGGGGGGAGTGAAAAACTGTTTTTT. This codes for CASSSSGGSEKLFF.

This chain connects TRBV6-5 to TRBJ1-4; no definite D call. The CDR3 totals 14 residues. The germline V and J ends were trimmed by 4 bases and 1 base, with 7 bases remaining between them. The germline gives CDR1 MNHEY, CDR2 SVGAGI. The CDR3 here is CASSSTLTNEKLFF. The CDR3 DNA reads TGTGCCAGCAGTTCGACACTAACTAATGAAAAACTGTTTTTT.

This clone has more than one count but fewer than ten. The chain employs TRBV5-1 and TRBJ1-1; 10 nucleotides match TRBD1. Germline V lookup: CDR1 SGHRS, CDR2 YFSETQ. The CDR3 has 14 residues. V was pared by 5 bases and J by 1 base, with 2 bases of the junction left unmatched. CDR3 bases: TGCGCCAGCAGGGGGACAGGGGCGAACACTGAAGCTTTCTTT. Translation gives CASRGTGANTEAFF.

The rearrangement links TRBV6-4 to TRBJ1-2; 8 positions agree with TRBD1. V lost 6 bases and J lost 7; bases outside the gene matches: 10. In germline, CDR1 is MRHNA, CDR2 SNTAGT. The CDR3 loop spans 14 amino acids. CDR3 sequence (DNA): TGTGCCAGCAGCGGACAGGGTGGAAATGGTGGCTACACCTTC. Translated: CASSGQGGNGGYTF.

V is TRBV28 and J is TRBJ2-6, with TRBD2 matching over 12 bases. The germline CDR1 and CDR2 sequences are MDHEN and SYDVKM. Unmatched junction bases numbered 16, after V lost 3 bases and J lost 4 bases. CDR3 length: 21 residues. Here the CDR3 DNA reads TGTGCCAGCAGTTTGCGGTTCCTACGACTAGCGGGAGTGGGCGGGGCCAACGTCCTGACTTTC. It encodes CASSLRFLRLAGVGGANVLTF.

On this clone itself: Other DNA sequences in this specimen translate into the identical CDR3. The gene calls are TRBV11-2 and TRBJ2-1; 9 bases are shared with TRBD2. The CDR3 length is 12 residues. Germline V lookup: CDR1 SGHAT, CDR2 FQNNGV. V gave up 3 bases and J gave up 10 bases; unmatched junction bases: 1. In nucleotides, the CDR3 is TGTGCCAGCAGCTTTAGCGGGAGCGAGCAGTTCTTC. Protein product: CASSFSGSEQFF. The full variable domain, in which reference TRBV11-2 and TRBJ2-1 provide the parts outside the CDR3, is EAGVAQSPRYKIIEKRQSVAFWCNPISGHATLYWYQQILGQGPKLLIQFQNNGVVDDSQLPKDRFSAERLKGVDSTLKIQPAKLEDSAVYLCASSFSGSEQFFGPGTRLTVL.

The chain uses TRBV30 and TRBJ2-1; tentatively, D is TRBD1 (5 bases). This CDR3 spans 15 amino acids. Germline assignment: CDR1 GTSNPN and CDR2 SVGIG (reference sequence). Trimming took 5 bases from V and 7 from J, leaving 21 bases between them. The CDR3 here is CAWGRQGAFLNEQFF. The CDR3 DNA is TGTGCCTGGGGCCGACAAGGGGCCTTTTTGAATGAGCAGTTCTTC.

V and J are TRBV4-2 and TRBJ1-3, with D maybe TRBD1 (5 bases). V was clipped by 4 bases and J by 3 bases, with 19 bases between them. The V gene's germline CDR1 is LGHNA and CDR2 YNFKEQ. This CDR3 has 17 residues. The CDR3 is CASSRQFGGADGNTIYF. As DNA, the CDR3 is TGTGCCAGCAGCCGACAGTTCGGGGGAGCAGATGGAAACACCATATATTTT.

The chain uses TRBV6-5 and TRBJ2-7; D perhaps matches TRBD2 (6 bases). This CDR3 contains 14 residues. V shed 4 bases and J shed 6 bases, with 16 bases lying between them. Germline lookup yields CDR1 MNHEY and CDR2 SVGAGI. CDR3 loop: CASSSPGLPSEQYF. For the CDR3, the DNA is TGTGCCAGCAGTTCACCGGGACTGCCAAGCGAGCAGTACTTC.

CDR3 loop: CASSELLAGGENTQYF. The CDR3 DNA reads TGTGCCAGCAGTGAACTACTAGCGGGAGGTGAAAATACGCAGTATTTT. The genes are TRBV2 and TRBJ2-3, with 12 bases aligning to TRBD2. The CDR3 is 16 amino acids. The V segment lost 2 bases and the J segment 7 bases; nucleotides outside the gene matches: 7. Germline V lookup: CDR1 SNHLY, CDR2 FYNNEI.